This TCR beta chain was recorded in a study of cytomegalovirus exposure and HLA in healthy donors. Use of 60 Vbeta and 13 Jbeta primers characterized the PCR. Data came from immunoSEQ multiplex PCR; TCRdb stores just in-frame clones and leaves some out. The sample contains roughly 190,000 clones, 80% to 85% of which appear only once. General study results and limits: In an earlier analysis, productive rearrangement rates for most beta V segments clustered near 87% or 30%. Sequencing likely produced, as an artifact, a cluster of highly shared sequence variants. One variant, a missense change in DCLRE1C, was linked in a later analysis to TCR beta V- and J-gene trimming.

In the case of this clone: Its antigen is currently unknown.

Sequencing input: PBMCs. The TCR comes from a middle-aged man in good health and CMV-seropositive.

The CDR3 nucleotides read TGTGCCAGCAGTTTGCCGACTAGCCCCCTCTCGGAGCAGTACTTC. It is translated as CASSLPTSPLSEQYF. The V call is TRBV27, the J call TRBJ2-7; 7 bases map to TRBD2. In germline, CDR1 is MNHEY, CDR2 SMNVEV (reference sequence). The CDR3 spans 15 residues. Trimming cost V 3 bases and J 7 bases; bases outside gene matches: 12.